This TCR beta chain was sequenced for a study of blood T cell repertoires in COVID-19. Study background: Sample material is recorded as cDNA or gDNA derived from T cells, B-cell-depleted T cells, or PBMCs.

As originally analysed: Reference gene primer amplification in the assay estimated nucleated cell counts. Repertoires were generated with immunoSEQ multiplex PCR, while TCRdb's copy carries only in-frame clones and drops some. V and J calls and clone size are as listed in that table; D and trimming were resolved from the DNA. The sample holds about 100,000 clones; roughly 87% are singletons and the top ten take about 6.9%. V dropped 0 bases and J dropped 5; count of bases not matched to a gene: 7. The CDR3 consists of 16 residues. In germline, CDR1 is MGHRA, CDR2 YSYEKL. The V gene is TRBV4-1, the J gene TRBJ2-3; TRBD2 matches 8 bases. The clonotype comes from a man aged 30 to 39 in a cohort sampled during active COVID-19. Sequenced input: peripheral blood. CDR3 DNA sequence: TGCGCCAGCAGCCAAGATGGAGTAGCGGGGAGAGATACGCAGTATTTT. It translates to CASSQDGVAGRDTQYF.